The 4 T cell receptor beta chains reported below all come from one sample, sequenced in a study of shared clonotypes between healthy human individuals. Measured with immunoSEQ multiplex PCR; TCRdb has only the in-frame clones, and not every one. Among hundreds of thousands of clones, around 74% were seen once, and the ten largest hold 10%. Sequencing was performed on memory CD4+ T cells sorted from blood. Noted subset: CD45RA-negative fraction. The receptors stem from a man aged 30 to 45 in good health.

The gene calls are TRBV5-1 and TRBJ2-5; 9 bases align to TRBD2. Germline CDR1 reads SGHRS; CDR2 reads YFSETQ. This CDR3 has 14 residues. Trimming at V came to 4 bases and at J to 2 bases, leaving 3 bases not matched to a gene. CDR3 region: CASSLSGSQETQYF. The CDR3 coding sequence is TGCGCCAGCAGCCTTAGCGGGAGTCAAGAGACCCAGTACTTC.

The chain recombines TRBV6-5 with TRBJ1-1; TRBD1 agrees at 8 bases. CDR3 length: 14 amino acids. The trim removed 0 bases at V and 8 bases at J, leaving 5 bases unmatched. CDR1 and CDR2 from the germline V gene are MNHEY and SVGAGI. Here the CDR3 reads CASSYSDRQGEAFF. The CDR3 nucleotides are TGTGCCAGCAGTTACTCGGACAGACAGGGGGAAGCTTTCTTT.

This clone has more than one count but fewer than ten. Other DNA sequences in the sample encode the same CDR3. In nucleotides, the CDR3 is TGTGCCAGCAGTTACTCCTCTCACGGGAACACTGAAGCTTTCTTT. Its protein is CASSYSSHGNTEAFF. The chain combines TRBV6-5 with TRBJ1-1, with D unresolved. CDR1 MNHEY and CDR2 SVGAGI come from the germline V gene. The CDR3 consists of 15 residues. The V and J ends lost 0 bases and 1 base respectively, with 9 bases between them.

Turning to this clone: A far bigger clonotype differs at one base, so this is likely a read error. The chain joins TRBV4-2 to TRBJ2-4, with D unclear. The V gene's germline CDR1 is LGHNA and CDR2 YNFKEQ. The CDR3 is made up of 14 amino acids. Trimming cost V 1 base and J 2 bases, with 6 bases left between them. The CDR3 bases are TGTGCCAGCAGCCAAGCAACGTCCAAAAACATTCAGTACTTC. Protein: CASSQATSKNIQYF.